This T cell receptor (beta chain) was documented in a study of identical twins. In TCRdb, the 5' RACE reads were re-called with MiXCR into one record per CDR3 protein. The repertoire includes some 500,000 distinct CDR3 sequences, approximately 22% of them detected once, and roughly 0.91% sits in the top ten. J gave up 3 bases and V 4 bases, and 6 bases lay outside the gene matches. The CDR3 extends over 16 amino acids. CDR1 is SQVTM, CDR2 ANQGSEA, per germline. These data were also reused for a study on T cells expressing NK-cell markers.

Source material: CD4+ T cells sorted from blood. The sequence came from a woman aged 18-29 years in good health. The V call is TRBV29-1, the J call TRBJ2-1, with 13 positions matching TRBD2. CDR3 loop: CSVGGLAGYSYNEQFF. CDR3 coding DNA: TGCAGCGTTGGGGGACTAGCGGGGTATAGCTACAATGAGCAGTTCTTC.